This T cell receptor (beta chain) is from a study of a mutant IDH1 vaccine in newly diagnosed glioma. The wider study: The treated population exhibited a male proportion of roughly 60%, a female proportion of approximately 38%, and a mean age of around 40 years.

This CDR3 is 12 amino acids long. V was shortened by 7 bases and J by 5 bases, with 9 bases between the two germline ends. Germline CDR1 reads SNHLY; CDR2 reads FYNNEI. This clone has only a few counts. Its antigen is currently unknown. Clones were read by immunoSEQ multiplex PCR, and TCRdb kept only the in-frame ones, dropping some. The profile covers roughly 38,000 clones, with about four fifths appearing a single time and 6.3% taken by the ten largest. This sample's time point: week 23, last vaccination. Every vaccination contained 300 ug of the mutant IDH1 20-mer peptide and was paired with topical imiquimod.

The sample here was PBMCs, taken from a glioma patient whose treatment included an IDH1 peptide vaccine. The receptor comes from a woman aged 40 to 49 with glioma. Some clones in this sample may be carry-over from other donors' samples. V is TRBV2 and J is TRBJ1-5, with a tentative D call TRBD1 (5 bases). Here the CDR3 reads CASTQGYQPQHF. The CDR3 region has the DNA TGTGCCAGCACTCAGGGATATCAGCCCCAGCATTTT.